This is a list of T cell receptor beta chains from one sample in a study of monozygotic twins with inflammatory bowel disease. TCRdb re-analyzed the 5' RACE reads; it lists each CDR3 protein once, without DNA. Across roughly 200,000 distinct CDR3 sequences, the top ten clones capture 7.5% to 9.5% of the sample. The sequenced sample consisted of blood. The origin of the receptors is a human donor with ulcerative colitis or Crohn's disease, or a healthy co-twin of an affected twin (not recorded which). Each CDR3 is given with its conserved first and last residue. The order of the fields is V gene, J gene, CDR3 protein.

TRBV3-1	TRBJ1-1	CASSPSDRGNTEAFF
TRBV20-1	TRBJ2-7	CSARVPGLLSYEQYF
TRBV5-1	TRBJ2-7	CASSSGTGIYEQYF
TRBV7-2	TRBJ2-2	CASSPLRATGELFF
TRBV9	TRBJ2-2	CAPGHHIGELFF
TRBV5-1	TRBJ2-1	CASSDHSLNEQFF
TRBV7-2	TRBJ2-5	CASSLSGGPQETRYF
TRBV30	TRBJ1-3	CAWYAGTGLDTIYF
TRBV7-2	TRBJ2-1	CASSNPGLAYHNEQFF
TRBV7-3	TRBJ2-2	CASSLYTTGELFF
TRBV12-3/TRBV12-4	TRBJ1-6	CASSLSEIQPLHF
TRBV5-6	TRBJ1-2	CASTSQGGYGYTF
TRBV7-2	TRBJ1-2	CASSPGRTYGYTF
TRBV7-2	TRBJ2-5	CASSPPPDQETQYF
TRBV29-1	TRBJ1-2	CSVDTRGHHYGYTF
TRBV12-3/TRBV12-4	TRBJ2-2	CASGGYDGGELFF
TRBV20-1	TRBJ2-7	CSARIAGSVEQYF
TRBV18	TRBJ2-6	CASSRQGISTSGANVLTF
TRBV11-2	TRBJ2-1	CASSLIGGPDEQFF
TRBV29-1	TRBJ2-3	CSVEIGGAGDTQYF
TRBV5-1	TRBJ2-4	CASSLEGSGGATKNIQYF
TRBV19	TRBJ1-5	CASSKGGRADNQPQHF
TRBV11-2	TRBJ2-5	CASSYGGLETQYF
TRBV2	TRBJ2-1	CASTEGLPGPQYNEQFF
TRBV5-1	TRBJ2-3	CASSLAFLAGGADTQYF
TRBV11-3	TRBJ1-5	CASGRGSGISNQPQHF
TRBV6-2/TRBV6-3	TRBJ2-1	CASSLALAGVRAYNEQFF
TRBV4-2	TRBJ2-3	CASSPFLVRDTQYF
TRBV6-5	TRBJ1-1	CASSYSWGNTEAFF